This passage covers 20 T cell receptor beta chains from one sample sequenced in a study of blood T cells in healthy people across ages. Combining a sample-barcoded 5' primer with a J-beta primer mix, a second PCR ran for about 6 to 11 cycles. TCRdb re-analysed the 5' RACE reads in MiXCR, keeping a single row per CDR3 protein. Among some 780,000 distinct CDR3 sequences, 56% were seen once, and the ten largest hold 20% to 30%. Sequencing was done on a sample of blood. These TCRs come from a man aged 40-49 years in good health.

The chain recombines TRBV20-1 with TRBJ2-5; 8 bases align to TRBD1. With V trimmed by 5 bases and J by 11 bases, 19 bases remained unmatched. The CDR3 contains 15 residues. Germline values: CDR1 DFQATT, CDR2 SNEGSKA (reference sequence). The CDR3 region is CSARTGTGNTNEQYF. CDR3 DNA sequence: TGCAGTGCTCGAACCGGGACAGGTAATACCAATGAGCAGTACTTC.

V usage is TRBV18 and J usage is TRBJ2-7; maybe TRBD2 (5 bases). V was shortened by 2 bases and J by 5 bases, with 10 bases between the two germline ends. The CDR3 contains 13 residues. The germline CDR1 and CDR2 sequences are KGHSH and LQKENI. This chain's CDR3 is CASSPGEGDEQYF. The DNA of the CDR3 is TGTGCCAGCTCACCAGGCGAGGGAGACGAGCAGTACTTC.

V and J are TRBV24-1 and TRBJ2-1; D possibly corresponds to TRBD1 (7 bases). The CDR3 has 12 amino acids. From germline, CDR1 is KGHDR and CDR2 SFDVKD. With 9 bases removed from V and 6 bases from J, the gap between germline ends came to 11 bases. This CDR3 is CATAGQTNEQFF. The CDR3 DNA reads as TGTGCCACCGCGGGACAGACCAATGAGCAGTTCTTC.

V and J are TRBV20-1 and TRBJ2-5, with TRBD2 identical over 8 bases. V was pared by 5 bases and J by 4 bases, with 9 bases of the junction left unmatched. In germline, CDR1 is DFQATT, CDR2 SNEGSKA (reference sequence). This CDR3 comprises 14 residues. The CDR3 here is CSAPRSGGRETQYF. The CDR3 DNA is TGCAGTGCTCCCCGGAGCGGGGGTAGAGAGACCCAGTACTTC.

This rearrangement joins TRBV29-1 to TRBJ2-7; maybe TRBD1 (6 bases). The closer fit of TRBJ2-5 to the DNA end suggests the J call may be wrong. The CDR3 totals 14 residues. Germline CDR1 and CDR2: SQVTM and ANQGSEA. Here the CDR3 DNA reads TGCGGGGCGGCGGCATTACAGGGAACCGAGACCCAGTACTTC. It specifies CGAAALQGTETQYF.

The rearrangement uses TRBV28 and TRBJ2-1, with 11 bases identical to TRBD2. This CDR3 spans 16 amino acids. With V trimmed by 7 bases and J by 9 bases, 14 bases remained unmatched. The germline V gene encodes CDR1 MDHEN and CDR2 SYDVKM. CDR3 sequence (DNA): TGTGCCAGCATAACCCACACACTAGCGGGAGTTGGTGAGCAGTTCTTC. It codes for CASITHTLAGVGEQFF.

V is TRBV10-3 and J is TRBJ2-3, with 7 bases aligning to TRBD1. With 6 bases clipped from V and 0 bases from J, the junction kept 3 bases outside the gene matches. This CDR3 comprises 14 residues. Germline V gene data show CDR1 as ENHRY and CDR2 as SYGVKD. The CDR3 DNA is TGTGCCATCAGACCGGGACAGAGCACAGATACGCAGTATTTT. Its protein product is CAIRPGQSTDTQYF.

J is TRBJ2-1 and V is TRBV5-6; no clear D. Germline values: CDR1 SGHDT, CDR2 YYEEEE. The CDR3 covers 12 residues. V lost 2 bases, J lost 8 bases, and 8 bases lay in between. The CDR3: CASSFTFYEQFF. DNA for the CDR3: TGTGCCAGCAGCTTTACGTTCTATGAGCAGTTCTTC.

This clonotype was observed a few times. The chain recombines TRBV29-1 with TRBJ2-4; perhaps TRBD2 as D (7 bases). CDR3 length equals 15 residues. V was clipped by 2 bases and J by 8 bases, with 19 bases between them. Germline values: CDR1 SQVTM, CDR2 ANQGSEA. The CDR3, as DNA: TGCAGCGTTGAAATAGGGGGGGGAAATTCGGACATTCAGTACTTC. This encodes CSVEIGGGNSDIQYF.

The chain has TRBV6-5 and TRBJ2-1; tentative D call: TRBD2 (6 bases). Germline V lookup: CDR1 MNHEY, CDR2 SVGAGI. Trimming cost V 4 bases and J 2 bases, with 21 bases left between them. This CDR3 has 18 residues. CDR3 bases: TGTGCCAGCAGTTCCACCGGTCTCACGGGAGTCCCCTACAATGAGCAGTTCTTC. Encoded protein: CASSSTGLTGVPYNEQFF.

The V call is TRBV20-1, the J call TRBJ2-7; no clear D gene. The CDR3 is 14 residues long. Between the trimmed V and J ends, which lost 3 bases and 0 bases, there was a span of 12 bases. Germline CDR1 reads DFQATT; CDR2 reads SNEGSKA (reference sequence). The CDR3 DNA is TGCAGTGCTAGTCGTGGACCGTTCTCCTACGAGCAGTACTTC. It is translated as CSASRGPFSYEQYF.

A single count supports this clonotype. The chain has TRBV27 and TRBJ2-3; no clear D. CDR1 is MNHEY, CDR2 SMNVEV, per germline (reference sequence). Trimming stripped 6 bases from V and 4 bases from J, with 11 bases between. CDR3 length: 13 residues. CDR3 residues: CASSNSGADTQYF. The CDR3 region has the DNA TGTGCCAGCAGCAATTCAGGAGCAGATACGCAGTATTTT.

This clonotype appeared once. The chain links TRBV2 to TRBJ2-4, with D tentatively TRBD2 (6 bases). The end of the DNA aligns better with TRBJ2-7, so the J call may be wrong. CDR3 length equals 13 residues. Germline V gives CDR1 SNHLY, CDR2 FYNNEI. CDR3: CVTGTSTAYEQYF. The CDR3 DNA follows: TGTGTAACGGGGACTTCGACAGCCTACGAGCAGTACTTC.

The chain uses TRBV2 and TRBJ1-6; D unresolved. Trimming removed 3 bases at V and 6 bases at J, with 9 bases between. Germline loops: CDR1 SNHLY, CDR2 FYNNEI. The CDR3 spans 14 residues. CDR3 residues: CASSEGRRNSPLHF. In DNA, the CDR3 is TGTGCCAGCAGTGAGGGCAGGCGTAATTCACCCCTCCACTTT.

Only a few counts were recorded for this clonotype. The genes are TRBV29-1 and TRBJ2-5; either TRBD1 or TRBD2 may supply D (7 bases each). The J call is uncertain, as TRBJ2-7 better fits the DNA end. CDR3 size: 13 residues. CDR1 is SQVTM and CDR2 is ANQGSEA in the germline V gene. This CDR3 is CSVSGTATYEQYF. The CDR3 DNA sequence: TGCAGCGTGAGCGGGACAGCCACCTACGAGCAGTACTTC.

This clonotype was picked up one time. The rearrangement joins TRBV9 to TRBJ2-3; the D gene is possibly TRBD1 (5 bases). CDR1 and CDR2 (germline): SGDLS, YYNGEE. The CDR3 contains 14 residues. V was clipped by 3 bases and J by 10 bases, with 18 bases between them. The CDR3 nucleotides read TGTGCCAGCAGCGCACCACCAGGGTCTGTGTCGCAGTATTTT. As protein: CASSAPPGSVSQYF.

This CDR3 is CASSGGRNSPLHF. CDR3 DNA sequence: TGTGCCAGCAGCGGAGGAAGGAATTCACCCCTCCACTTT. V and J are TRBV7-8 and TRBJ1-6; no clear D. V lost 5 bases, J lost 7 bases, and 9 bases lay in between. Germline CDR1 reads SGHVS; CDR2 reads FQNEAQ. CDR3 size: 13 residues. The full variable domain, its missing parts supplied by reference TRBV7-8 and TRBJ1-6, is GAGVSQSPRYKVAKRGQDVALRCDPISGHVSLFWYQQALGQGPEFLTYFQNEAQLDKSGLPSDRFFAERPEGSVSTLKIQRTQQEDSAVYLCASSGGRNSPLHFGNGTRLTVT.

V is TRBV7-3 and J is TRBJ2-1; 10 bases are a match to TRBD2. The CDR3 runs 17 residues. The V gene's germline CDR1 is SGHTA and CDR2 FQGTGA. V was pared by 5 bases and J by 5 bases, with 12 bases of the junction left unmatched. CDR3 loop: CASSPQSGRAGDNEQFF. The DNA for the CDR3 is TGTGCCAGCAGCCCCCAGAGCGGGAGGGCCGGGGACAATGAGCAGTTCTTC.

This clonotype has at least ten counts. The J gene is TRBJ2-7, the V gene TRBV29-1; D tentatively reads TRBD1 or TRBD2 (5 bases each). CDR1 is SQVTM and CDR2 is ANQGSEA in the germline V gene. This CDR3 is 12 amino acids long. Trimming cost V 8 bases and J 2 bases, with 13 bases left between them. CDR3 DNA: TGCAGCTCTCGGGACGGCGCCTACGAGCAGTACTTC. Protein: CSSRDGAYEQYF.

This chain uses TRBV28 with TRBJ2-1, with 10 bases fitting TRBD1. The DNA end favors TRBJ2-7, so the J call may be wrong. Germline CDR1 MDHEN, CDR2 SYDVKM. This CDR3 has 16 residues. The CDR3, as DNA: TGTGCCAGCAGTTCCTACGGACAGGGGGAATACCACGAGCAGTACTTC. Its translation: CASSSYGQGEYHEQYF.